Following are 3 T cell receptor gamma chains from one sample sequenced in a study of γδ T cells in repeated Plasmodium falciparum infection. Flow sorting of PBMC yielded separate Vgamma9/Vdelta2+ and Vdelta2-negative gammadelta T cell populations for bulk repertoire analysis. TCRdb called clones from the multiplex PCR reads again using CATT. Of 25,000 to 35,000 gamma-chain clones listed, over 1.3% were seen once; the top ten hold approximately 19%. Sample: gamma-delta T cells from blood. These receptor sequences come from a pool of human donors (malaria-infected and uninfected, not separated).

This clone was detected only a few times. TCRdb assigns this DNA the protein of a much larger clone, which departs from its translation at residue 5; this likely reflects a read error, and the protein shown comes from translating the DNA. This chain connects TRGV5 to TRGJ1 or TRGJ2. Because TCRdb records no J gene, it was assigned here through a match of the DNA to germline. The CDR3 has 14 amino acids. The germline V gene encodes CDR1 VINAFY and CDR2 YDVSNSKD. CDR3: CATWNRPGSYKKLF. DNA of the CDR3: TGTGCCACCTGGAACAGGCCAGGTAGTTATAAGAAACTCTTT.

This clone was seen more than once but under ten times. This DNA translates differently at residue 10 from the TCRdb protein, which is that of a much larger clone; a read error is likely, and the protein shown is the DNA's own translation. The chain joins TRGV9 to TRGJP. TCRdb is silent on the J gene; assignment here came from matching the DNA to germline. CDR1 is GITISATS, CDR2 ISYDGTV, per germline (reference sequence). V was clipped by 0 bases and J by 10 bases; unmatched bases: 12. This CDR3 comprises 18 residues. CDR3 sequence: CALWEVQSTGLGKKIKVF. The CDR3 DNA follows: TGTGCCTTGTGGGAGGTGCAGTCTACGGGTTTGGGCAAAAAAATCAAGGTATTT.

At least ten counts were recorded for this clone. A read error likely explains why the TCRdb protein, taken from a much larger clone, differs from this DNA's translation at residue 6; the protein shown is translated from the DNA. V and J are TRGV9 and TRGJP. The J segment lost 6 bases and the V segment lost 3 bases, leaving 5 bases of the junction unmatched. This CDR3 region has 16 residues. Germline-derived CDR1 and CDR2 are GITISATS and ISYDGTV (reference sequence). In nucleotides, the CDR3 is TGTGCCTTGTGGGAGACGGGAGAGTTGGGCAAAAAAATCAAGGTATTT. Protein sequence: CALWETGELGKKIKVF.